Listed here are 20 T cell receptor beta chains from one sample, sequenced in a study of identical twins. TCRdb passed the 5' RACE reads through MiXCR, listing each CDR3 protein once. This sample has 420,000 or so distinct CDR3 sequences, with 18% found just once. The sequenced sample was naive T cells sorted from blood. The receptors come from a man over 45 in good health.

The chain joins TRBV28 to TRBJ2-7; 12 bases map to TRBD1. V trimming: 4 bases; J trimming: 9 bases; junction bases outside the gene matches: 7. The CDR3 consists of 14 residues. Germline V lookup: CDR1 MDHEN, CDR2 SYDVKM. This CDR3 is CASSSGTGGAGQYF. As DNA, the CDR3 is TGTGCCAGCAGTTCCGGGACAGGGGGCGCTGGGCAGTACTTC. The variable domain in full, with the rest retrieved from reference TRBV28 and TRBJ2-7, is DVKVTQSSRYLVKRTGEKVFLECVQDMDHENMFWYRQDPGLGLRLIYFSYDVKMKEKGDIPEGYSVSREKKERFSLILESASTNQTSMYLCASSSGTGGAGQYFGPGTRLTVT.

This chain links TRBV5-6 with TRBJ2-7; 8 bases match TRBD1. The CDR3 sequence is 14 residues long. J gave up 2 bases and V 1 base, and 2 bases lay outside the gene matches. Germline V gene data show CDR1 as SGHDT and CDR2 as YYEEEE. In nucleotides, the CDR3 is TGTGCCAGCAGCTTGTGGACAGGGCCCTACGAGCAGTACTTC. It yields the protein CASSLWTGPYEQYF.

This clonotype was counted between two and nine times. The V and J genes are TRBV7-9 and TRBJ2-7, with D possibly being TRBD1 (6 bases). This CDR3 has 17 amino acids. Trimming pared 6 bases from V and 0 bases from J, leaving 21 bases between. Germline lookup yields CDR1 SEHNR and CDR2 FQNEAQ (reference sequence). The CDR3 nucleotides are TGTGCCAGCAGTCTTGGGGGCAGGGTGCGGAGCTCCTACGAGCAGTACTTC. Translated: CASSLGGRVRSSYEQYF.

This clonotype was recorded many times. The V gene is TRBV28, the J gene TRBJ2-7, with no clear D. V was clipped by 6 bases and J by 3 bases, with 9 bases between them. The CDR3 consists of 12 residues. Germline V gene sequence: CDR1 MDHEN, CDR2 SYDVKM. The CDR3 protein is CASSRPFYEQYF. CDR3 bases: TGTGCCAGCAGCCGCCCATTCTACGAGCAGTACTTC. Supplemented by reference TRBV28 and TRBJ2-7, the full variable domain reads DVKVTQSSRYLVKRTGEKVFLECVQDMDHENMFWYRQDPGLGLRLIYFSYDVKMKEKGDIPEGYSVSREKKERFSLILESASTNQTSMYLCASSRPFYEQYFGPGTRLTVT.

This clonotype was seen a handful of times. The chain couples TRBV29-1 to TRBJ1-1, with D perhaps TRBD1 (6 bases). The CDR3 consists of 14 residues. Trimming removed 7 bases from V and 1 base from J, with 16 bases in between. Germline V gene data show CDR1 as SQVTM and CDR2 as ANQGSEA. The CDR3 sequence: CSASGGHANTEAFF. DNA of the CDR3: TGCAGCGCCTCCGGGGGCCACGCGAACACTGAAGCTTTCTTT.

In this sample, this clonotype turned up many times. The CDR3 protein is CASSLAASGYNEQFF. CDR3 DNA sequence: TGTGCCAGCAGTTTAGCGGCTAGCGGATACAATGAGCAGTTCTTC. V usage is TRBV27 and J usage is TRBJ2-1; TRBD2 matches at 7 bases. V shed 2 bases, J shed 4 bases, and the junction held 5 bases outside the gene matches. The CDR3 runs to 15 residues. Germline V gene data show CDR1 as MNHEY and CDR2 as SMNVEV (reference sequence).

This clonotype was counted many times. The rearrangement links TRBV28 to TRBJ2-5; 10 bases are a match to TRBD2. V shed 6 bases and J 5 bases; nucleotides not matched to a gene: 9. The CDR3 totals 15 residues. Germline values: CDR1 MDHEN, CDR2 SYDVKM. The CDR3 reads CASSPMLTSGETQYF. In DNA, the CDR3 is TGTGCCAGCAGCCCCATGTTGACTAGCGGGGAGACCCAGTACTTC.

This clonotype came up a few times. The rearrangement uses TRBV6-2 or TRBV6-3 and TRBJ2-3, with 7 bases identical to TRBD1. CDR1 and CDR2 (germline): MNHEY, SVGEGT. V shed 8 bases and J 3 bases; nucleotides not matched to a gene: 11. The CDR3 totals 15 residues. CDR3: CASGKQTGTTDTQYF. CDR3 DNA sequence: TGTGCCAGCGGGAAACAGACAGGGACAACAGATACGCAGTATTTT.

This clonotype was seen only a few times. The chain employs TRBV6-1 and TRBJ2-2, with TRBD2 as a possible D gene (6 bases). Germline CDR1 is MNHNS and CDR2 is SASEGT. The length of the CDR3 is 15 residues. The V gene lost 7 bases and the J gene lost 1 base, with 13 bases spanning the gap. The DNA of the CDR3 is TGTGCCAGCAAAATCTTAGCGGAGAACACCGGGGAGCTGTTTTTT. It codes for CASKILAENTGELFF.

The V gene is TRBV11-2, the J gene TRBJ2-1, with TRBD2 identical over 8 bases. The germline gives CDR1 SGHAT, CDR2 FQNNGV. The J segment lost 8 bases and the V segment lost 0 bases, leaving 12 bases of the junction unmatched. The CDR3 loop spans 17 amino acids. This CDR3 is CASSLEAVGRAGYEQFF. DNA for the CDR3: TGTGCCAGCAGCTTAGAGGCCGTCGGGAGGGCGGGCTATGAGCAGTTCTTC.

The chain recombines TRBV10-1 with TRBJ2-7; D is uncertain. V shed 0 bases and J shed 4 bases, with 10 bases lying between them. Looked up from germline, CDR1 is WNHNN and CDR2 is SYGVQD (reference sequence). This CDR3 contains 14 residues. The CDR3 region has the DNA TGCGCCAGCAGTGAGTCCGCCACGGTTTACGAGCAGTACTTC. The encoded protein is CASSESATVYEQYF.

This clonotype was seen a few times. V gene TRBV21-1 combines with J gene TRBJ1-5. TRBV21-1 is a pseudogene. CDR3 length: 16 amino acids. CDR3 coding DNA: TGTGCCAGCAGCAAAGTTCAGACACGATCCAATCAGCCCCAGCATTTT. Residues: CASSKVQTRSNQPQHF.

This clonotype was detected a few times. V usage is TRBV12-3 or TRBV12-4 and J usage is TRBJ2-7; TRBD2 matches 7 bases. The trim removed 3 bases at V and 4 bases at J, leaving 21 bases unmatched. This CDR3 is 19 amino acids long. The CDR3 DNA reads as TGTGCCAGCAGTTTTCTGTGGGGGGGGGTAGTGGGAGTGTCTTACGAGCAGTACTTC. Encoded protein: CASSFLWGGVVGVSYEQYF.

The sample holds many counts of this clonotype. The chain uses TRBV5-1 and TRBJ2-7; 11 bases agree with TRBD2. Germline V gene sequence: CDR1 SGHRS, CDR2 YFSETQ. The CDR3 runs to 15 residues. Unmatched junction bases numbered 9, after V lost 7 bases and J lost 3 bases. The CDR3 DNA sequence: TGCGCCAGCGGTGAAGGGACTAGCGGTGGCTACGAGCAGTACTTC. Amino acids: CASGEGTSGGYEQYF.

This clonotype came up a few times. The chain employs TRBV12-3 or TRBV12-4 and TRBJ2-5, with unresolved D. The CDR3 is 13 residues long. V lost 3 bases and J lost 2, with 7 bases in between. CDR3: CASSFLPQETQYF. The DNA for the CDR3 is TGTGCCAGCAGTTTTCTTCCTCAAGAGACCCAGTACTTC.

This clonotype was seen many times. V gene TRBV20-1 combines with J gene TRBJ2-2, with TRBD2 as a possible D gene (5 bases). Trimming stripped 4 bases from V and 1 base from J, with 10 bases between. This CDR3 spans 14 amino acids. Germline values: CDR1 DFQATT, CDR2 SNEGSKA (reference sequence). This CDR3 is CSATRGLNTGELFF. The CDR3 nucleotides read TGCAGTGCTACTCGCGGGTTGAACACCGGGGAGCTGTTTTTT.

The table lists this clonotype with many counts. V is TRBV20-1 and J is TRBJ2-2; 9 bases are a match to TRBD2. Germline-derived CDR1 and CDR2 are DFQATT and SNEGSKA (reference sequence). V dropped 1 base and J dropped 7; count of bases not matched to a gene: 13. This CDR3 is built from 17 residues. This CDR3 is CSARGFSGSFRFGELFF. For the CDR3, the DNA is TGCAGTGCTAGAGGGTTTAGCGGGAGTTTTCGTTTCGGGGAGCTGTTTTTT.

Many counts were recorded for this clonotype. The chain combines TRBV7-2 with TRBJ2-7; 7 bases align to TRBD2. Unmatched junction bases numbered 2, after V lost 0 bases and J lost 0 bases. CDR3 length: 15 amino acids. Germline V gives CDR1 SGHTA, CDR2 FQGNSA. The CDR3: CASSLATSVSYEQYF. CDR3 DNA sequence: TGTGCCAGCAGCTTAGCTACTAGCGTCTCCTACGAGCAGTACTTC.

The chain carries TRBV28 and TRBJ1-4; 7 nucleotides agree with TRBD1. J gave up 8 bases and V 6 bases, and 3 bases lay outside the gene matches. The CDR3 spans 12 residues. CDR1 and CDR2 (germline): MDHEN, SYDVKM. CDR3 protein: CASSRTGEKLFF. Written as DNA, the CDR3 is TGTGCCAGCAGCCGGACAGGCGAAAAACTGTTTTTT.

The V gene is TRBV28, the J gene TRBJ2-1; weak D call: TRBD1 (5 bases). V was cut by 0 bases and J by 8 bases, with 11 bases left in between. CDR3 length equals 14 residues. The germline CDR1 and CDR2 sequences are MDHEN and SYDVKM. CDR3 DNA sequence: TGTGCCAGCAGTTTATGGCAGGGAAAAGATGAGCAGTTCTTC. This gives the protein CASSLWQGKDEQFF. The whole variable domain, filled in from reference TRBV28 and TRBJ2-1, reads DVKVTQSSRYLVKRTGEKVFLECVQDMDHENMFWYRQDPGLGLRLIYFSYDVKMKEKGDIPEGYSVSREKKERFSLILESASTNQTSMYLCASSLWQGKDEQFFGPGTRLTVL.